These 18 T cell receptor beta chains were all obtained from the same sample, sequenced in a study of blood T cell repertoires in COVID-19. Using immunoSEQ multiplex PCR, the repertoire was profiled, and TCRdb retains in-frame clones only, with some absent. The profile shows some 200,000 clones, roughly nine tenths of them singletons. Material for sequencing was peripheral blood. The source is a woman between 50 and 59 years old with acute or convalescent COVID-19.

This sequence joins TRBV10-3 and TRBJ1-2, with D uncertain. The germline V and J ends were trimmed by 0 bases and 7 bases, with 6 bases remaining between them. Germline V gene data show CDR1 as ENHRY and CDR2 as SYGVKD. The CDR3 totals 12 residues. The CDR3 DNA sequence: TGTGCCATCAGTGAGTCGGCGGGTGGCTACACCTTC. Amino acid sequence: CAISESAGGYTF.

This chain uses TRBV27 with TRBJ1-5, with D unresolved. The CDR3 loop spans 14 amino acids. In germline, CDR1 is MNHEY, CDR2 SMNVEV (reference sequence). Trimming took off 2 bases at V and 1 base at J, with 6 bases between the two ends. The CDR3 DNA reads as TGTGCCAGCAGTTTACTGGGCAGCAATCAGCCCCAGCATTTT. Encoded protein: CASSLLGSNQPQHF.

The chain couples TRBV6-2 or TRBV6-3 to TRBJ1-2; TRBD1 agrees at 9 bases. The CDR3 totals 14 residues. Germline V lookup: CDR1 MNHEY, CDR2 SVGEGT. J was trimmed by 0 bases and V by 4 bases; bases with no gene match: 0. CDR3 sequence: CASSWTGANYGYTF. For the CDR3, the DNA is TGTGCCAGCAGTTGGACAGGGGCTAACTATGGCTACACCTTC.

This chain joins TRBV5-4 and TRBJ2-7, with TRBD1 identical over 7 bases. After removal of 4 bases from V and 3 bases from J, the junction contained 10 bases not matched to a gene. The V gene's germline CDR1 is SGHNT and CDR2 YYREEE (reference sequence). This CDR3 spans 15 amino acids. CDR3: CASSRDRASLYEQYF. The CDR3 DNA is TGTGCCAGCAGCCGAGACAGGGCTTCTCTCTACGAGCAGTACTTC.

This clone was recorded a few times. V gene TRBV2 combines with J gene TRBJ2-3, with a possible D match to TRBD1 (5 bases). V shed 3 bases and J shed 3 bases, with 10 bases lying between them. The CDR3 totals 14 residues. Germline V gene sequence: CDR1 SNHLY, CDR2 FYNNEI. DNA of the CDR3: TGTGCCAGCAGTGAGGGGTCAGGGACAGATACGCAGTATTTT. It codes for CASSEGSGTDTQYF.

CDR3 coding DNA: TGTGCCAGCAGCCAAGCCGGGACAGGGGGCTTTGAGCAGTACTTC. Translation gives CASSQAGTGGFEQYF. The chain carries TRBV14 and TRBJ2-7; 12 nucleotides align to TRBD1. V was clipped by 1 base and J by 7 bases; unmatched bases: 5. The CDR3 spans 15 residues. The germline V gene encodes CDR1 SGHDN and CDR2 FVKESK. Variable domain in full (rest from reference TRBV14 and TRBJ2-7): EAGVTQFPSHSVIEKGQTVTLRCDPISGHDNLYWYRRVMGKEIKFLLHFVKESKQDESGMPNNRFLAERTGGTYSTLKVQPAELEDSGVYFCASSQAGTGGFEQYFGPGTRLTVT.

This chain connects TRBV7-2 to TRBJ1-3; 7 bases line up with TRBD1. The length of the CDR3 is 13 residues. Per germline, CDR1 SGHTA and CDR2 FQGNSA. Trimming removed 6 bases from V and 4 bases from J; junction bases left unmatched: 3. For the CDR3, the DNA is TGTGCCAGCAGTGCGGACAGGGGAAACACCATATATTTT. Protein sequence: CASSADRGNTIYF.

This clone was seen a handful of times. V gene TRBV6-5 combines with J gene TRBJ2-2; 12 nucleotides line up with TRBD2. Germline CDR1 and CDR2: MNHEY and SVGAGI. V was pared by 7 bases and J by 6 bases, with 6 bases of the junction left unmatched. This CDR3 spans 15 amino acids. The CDR3 sequence: CASTRLAGAAGELFF. The CDR3 DNA reads TGTGCCAGCACCCGACTAGCGGGAGCGGCCGGGGAGCTGTTTTTT.

The chain couples TRBV5-6 to TRBJ1-2, with TRBD1 matching over 7 bases. CDR3 length: 16 residues. Losses at the gene ends were 1 base for V and 5 bases for J; bases not matched to a gene: 11. Germline CDR1 reads SGHDT; CDR2 reads YYEEEE. The CDR3 nucleotides are TGTGCCAGCAGCTTGATCGGACAGGACTTGGGGTATGGCTACACCTTC. Amino acid sequence: CASSLIGQDLGYGYTF.

J is TRBJ2-1 and V is TRBV11-3; 11 nucleotides align to TRBD2. V lost 7 bases to trimming and J lost 9 bases; unmatched junction nucleotides: 11. The CDR3 runs to 15 residues. CDR1 and CDR2 (germline): SGHNT, YENEEA. The CDR3 is CASNTLAGGQGEQFF. CDR3 nucleotide sequence: TGTGCCAGCAACACGCTAGCGGGGGGTCAGGGTGAGCAGTTCTTC.

The chain recombines TRBV5-7 with TRBJ2-7; 7 bases are shared with TRBD1. TRBV5-7 is placed among ORFs of uncertain function. CDR3 length: 14 amino acids. With 3 bases clipped from V and 2 bases from J, the junction kept 5 bases outside the gene matches. For the CDR3, the DNA is TGTGCCAGCAGCTATTCGGGACAGCCCTACGAGCAGTACTTC. Translating it yields CASSYSGQPYEQYF.

The CDR3 is CASSLSLATWEQYF. For the CDR3, the DNA is TGTGCCAGCAGCCTCTCGTTAGCGACCTGGGAGCAGTACTTC. The chain has TRBV11-2 and TRBJ2-7, with D tentatively TRBD2 (5 bases). The CDR3 contains 14 residues. Germline CDR1 and CDR2: SGHAT and FQNNGV. The V and J ends lost 5 bases and 7 bases respectively, with 18 bases between them.

The chain recombines TRBV4-1 with TRBJ2-7, with a weak D call TRBD1 (6 bases). V gave up 4 bases and J gave up 0 bases, with 13 bases separating them. The CDR3 totals 15 residues. Looked up from germline, CDR1 is MGHRA and CDR2 is YSYEKL. The CDR3 coding sequence is TGCGCCAGCAGCCGGGGGACAACCGGCTCCTACGAGCAGTACTTC. Translation gives CASSRGTTGSYEQYF.

The chain recombines TRBV5-1 with TRBJ2-1; possible D gene TRBD2, 5 bases. V lost 3 bases and J 1 base, leaving 11 bases between the germline ends. The CDR3 is 15 residues long. From germline, CDR1 is SGHRS and CDR2 YFSETQ. The CDR3 sequence: CASSSIGSSYNEQFF. The CDR3 DNA reads as TGCGCCAGCAGCTCTATAGGGAGTTCCTACAATGAGCAGTTCTTC.

The genes are TRBV19 and TRBJ2-2; D may be TRBD1 (6 bases). In germline, CDR1 is LNHDA, CDR2 SQIVND (reference sequence). This CDR3 has 14 residues. The V and J ends lost 9 bases and 5 bases respectively, with 16 bases between them. CDR3 DNA: TGTGCCAGCAAACGGACAGCCGGGACCGGGGAGCTGTTTTTT. Its protein is CASKRTAGTGELFF.

The V and J genes are TRBV18 and TRBJ1-1, with D possibly being TRBD1 (5 bases). Trimming pared 1 base from V and 0 bases from J, leaving 21 bases between. The CDR3 spans 19 residues. Germline CDR1 and CDR2: KGHSH and LQKENI. This CDR3 is CASSPRRGKGGAMNTEAFF. DNA of the CDR3: TGTGCCAGCTCACCACGTAGAGGAAAGGGAGGGGCTATGAACACTGAAGCTTTCTTT.

This clone was observed a few times. V and J are TRBV5-8 and TRBJ2-7; the match to TRBD1 covers 10 bases. The V segment lost 0 bases and the J segment 5 bases; nucleotides outside the gene matches: 2. Germline CDR1 reads SGHTS; CDR2 reads YDEGEE. The CDR3 runs 14 residues. The CDR3 bases are TGTGCCAGCAGCTTGGGGGACAGGGGCCACGAGCAGTACTTC. Its translation: CASSLGDRGHEQYF.

The chain carries TRBV18 and TRBJ2-5, with D possibly matching TRBD2 (6 bases). This CDR3 region has 17 residues. The ends were cut back, 2 bases at V and 6 bases at J, with 22 bases in the middle. The germline V gene encodes CDR1 KGHSH and CDR2 LQKENI. Written as DNA, the CDR3 is TGTGCCAGCTCACCAATGACCCCGGGGGAGGTCCTGAAGACCCAGTACTTC. Translation gives CASSPMTPGEVLKTQYF.